This note documents a single T cell receptor beta chain sequence. This sample was included in a study of blood T cell repertoires in COVID-19. As for the study in general: In each case, the material was cDNA or gDNA derived from T cells, B-cell-depleted T cells, or PBMCs.

Germline trimming cut 5 bases from V and 2 bases from J; bases unmatched to any gene: 6. The V gene's germline CDR1 is SGHAT and CDR2 FQDESV (reference sequence). The CDR3 spans 15 residues. The assay was immunoSEQ multiplex PCR, and TCRdb's table has in-frame clones only and misses some. The repertoire holds roughly 300,000 clones, with approximately 90% as singletons. The Seattle site enrolled patients during active infection and followed them longitudinally. The J gene is TRBJ2-7, the V gene TRBV11-1, with 10 nucleotides matching TRBD2. This sequence originates from a young woman with COVID-19, enrolled during active disease. Material: peripheral blood. The CDR3: CASSLNLAGAYEQYF. The CDR3 coding sequence is TGTGCCAGCAGCCTAAATCTAGCGGGAGCCTACGAGCAGTACTTC.